The rows below give T cell receptor beta chains drawn from one sample of a study of blood T cell repertoires in COVID-19. Clones were sequenced by immunoSEQ multiplex PCR, and TCRdb holds only the in-frame ones, with some missing. The sample contains around 200,000 clones, around 84% of which appear only once. Specimen: peripheral blood. These receptors all stem from a woman aged 80 or over with acute or convalescent COVID-19. Each CDR3 is given with its conserved first and last residue. The order of the fields is J gene, D gene, V gene, clone size, CDR3 protein, CDR3 DNA. A D gene is named only where the DNA matches it firmly. Expanded clones get a size class; other rows say once, few or many, or leave the size out.

J: TRBJ2-3
D: NA
V: TRBV11-1
size: NA
CDR3: CASSLGQAYTDTQYF
DNA: TGTGCCAGCAGCTTAGGGCAGGCGTACACAGATACGCAGTATTTT

J: TRBJ2-5
D: TRBD2
V: TRBV7-2
size: NA
CDR3: CASSLVAGDRAQYF
DNA: TGTGCCAGCAGCTTAGTAGCGGGAGATAGGGCCCAGTACTTC

J: TRBJ1-1
D: NA
V: TRBV7-8
size: few
CDR3: CASSLGGGGDTEAFF
DNA: TGTGCCAGCAGCTTAGGAGGGGGGGGTGACACTGAAGCTTTCTTT

J: TRBJ2-1
D: NA
V: TRBV11-2
size: NA
CDR3: CASSPNNGAYTNEQFF
DNA: TGTGCCAGCAGCCCGAATAACGGAGCTTATACCAATGAGCAGTTCTTC

J: TRBJ2-3
D: NA
V: TRBV18
size: NA
CDR3: CASSPRQAPGTDTQYF
DNA: TGTGCCAGCTCACCACGACAGGCGCCCGGCACAGATACGCAGTATTTT

J: TRBJ2-7
D: TRBD2
V: TRBV5-1
size: NA
CDR3: CASSLTSGSGEQYF
DNA: TGCGCCAGCAGCTTGACCAGCGGGAGTGGCGAGCAGTACTTC

J: TRBJ1-2
D: TRBD1
V: TRBV9
size: once
CDR3: CASSAGPGTDGYTF
DNA: TGTGCCAGCAGCGCGGGGCCTGGGACAGACGGCTACACCTTC

J: TRBJ1-2
D: NA
V: TRBV28
size: NA
CDR3: CASSLFRGNYGYTF
DNA: TGTGCCAGCAGTTTATTTCGGGGGAACTATGGCTACACCTTC

J: TRBJ2-5
D: NA
V: TRBV5-1
size: NA
CDR3: CASSLDAVQETQYF
DNA: TGCGCCAGCAGCTTGGACGCAGTACAAGAGACCCAGTACTTC

J: TRBJ1-5
D: NA
V: TRBV7-2
size: NA
CDR3: CASSLGQINQPQHF
DNA: TGTGCCAGCAGCTTAGGGCAGATTAATCAGCCCCAGCATTTT

J: TRBJ1-5
D: NA
V: TRBV2
size: NA
CDR3: CASSGETGLYSNQPQHF
DNA: TGTGCCAGCAGTGGAGAGACAGGACTCTATAGCAATCAGCCCCAGCATTTT

J: TRBJ1-5
D: TRBD1
V: TRBV5-1
size: NA
CDR3: CASSSGTGHQPQHF
DNA: TGCGCCAGCAGCTCCGGGACAGGACATCAGCCCCAGCATTTT

J: TRBJ2-2
D: TRBD2
V: TRBV5-1
size: NA
CDR3: CASSSQPLAGGTGELFF
DNA: TGCGCCAGCAGCTCACAACCACTAGCGGGAGGGACCGGGGAGCTGTTTTTT

J: TRBJ1-3
D: NA
V: TRBV9
size: NA
CDR3: CASSVSSLSGNTIYF
DNA: TGTGCCAGCAGCGTATCTAGCCTCTCTGGAAACACCATATATTTT

J: TRBJ1-1
D: NA
V: TRBV24-1
size: NA
CDR3: CATSDFAVPGHLKALNTEAFF
DNA: TGTGCCACCAGTGATTTCGCTGTCCCGGGACATCTAAAGGCCTTGAACACTGAAGCTTTCTTT

J: TRBJ2-1
D: NA
V: TRBV6-5
size: NA
CDR3: CASSYSVGQTHNEQFF
DNA: TGTGCCAGCAGTTACTCGGTGGGGCAGACCCACAATGAGCAGTTCTTC

J: TRBJ1-2
D: NA
V: TRBV30
size: NA
CDR3: CAWGEAGGYTF
DNA: TGTGCCTGGGGTGAAGCGGGGGGCTACACCTTC

J: TRBJ1-2
D: TRBD1
V: TRBV6-5
size: NA
CDR3: CASRPGTGHGYTF
DNA: TGTGCCAGCAGACCCGGGACAGGGCATGGCTACACCTTC

J: TRBJ1-5
D: TRBD1
V: TRBV28
size: NA
CDR3: CASSRTGTGGIQPQHF
DNA: TGTGCCAGCAGCCGAACCGGGACAGGGGGCATTCAGCCCCAGCATTTT

J: TRBJ2-1
D: TRBD2
V: TRBV5-4
size: NA
CDR3: CASKAGAGGEEQFF
DNA: TGTGCCAGCAAAGCAGGGGCGGGAGGGGAAGAGCAGTTCTTC

J: TRBJ2-7
D: NA
V: TRBV5-4
size: NA
CDR3: CASSTRDSSHYEQYF
DNA: TGTGCCAGCTCTACCCGGGACTCTTCACATTACGAGCAGTACTTC